The 8 T cell receptor beta chains reported below all come from one sample, sequenced in a study of T cells after posttransplantation cyclophosphamide. The protocol was immunoSEQ multiplex PCR, while the TCRdb copy is restricted to in-frame clones and leaves out a portion. There are tens of thousands of clones in the sample, none observed a single time. Sequencing was done on a sample of PBMCs. All receptors derive from a man aged 35-49 years in good health, CMV-negative, and a related stem cell transplant donor.

Ten or more counts support this clone. This rearrangement joins TRBV7-2 to TRBJ2-3, with TRBD2 matching over 11 bases. V shed 6 bases, J shed 5 bases, and the junction held 10 bases outside the gene matches. The V gene's germline CDR1 is SGHTA and CDR2 FQGNSA. CDR3 length: 16 amino acids. The CDR3 protein is CASSRSVAGGGDTQYF. DNA of the CDR3: TGTGCCAGCAGTCGTTCGGTAGCGGGAGGGGGAGATACGCAGTATTTT.

This clone was observed at least ten times. The CDR3 here is CASSTRTGEINTGELFF. In DNA form, the CDR3 reads TGTGCCAGCAGCACCAGGACAGGGGAAATCAACACCGGGGAGCTGTTTTTT. The chain recombines TRBV7-8 with TRBJ2-2; 9 bases align to TRBD1. The CDR3 is 17 amino acids. The junction had 9 bases not matched to a gene; V was cut back by 5 bases and J by 2 bases. Germline V lookup: CDR1 SGHVS, CDR2 FQNEAQ.

This clone was seen at least ten times. The chain couples TRBV7-2 to TRBJ2-1, with 13 bases lining up with TRBD2. The V and J ends lost 5 bases and 3 bases, in that order; junction bases with no gene match: 7. The CDR3 is 17 residues long. Germline loops: CDR1 SGHTA, CDR2 FQGNSA. The DNA of the CDR3 is TGTGCCAGCAGCCTTACTAGCGGGAGGGTCTTCTACAATGAGCAGTTCTTC. Residues: CASSLTSGRVFYNEQFF.

Remarks on this clone: Here the CDR3 omits its conserved ending phenylalanine or tryptophan, so a read error is the likely source. The V and J genes are TRBV28 and TRBJ2-7; maybe TRBD2 (6 bases). The CDR3 runs 16 residues. Germline CDR1 and CDR2: MDHEN and SYDVKM. V was cut by 5 bases and J by 4 bases, with 21 bases left in between. The CDR3 protein is CASSPDAAGFPYEQYL. CDR3 nucleotides: TGTGCCAGCAGTCCCGACGCAGCGGGCTTTCCTTACGAGCAGTACCTC.

This clone was counted at least ten times. This chain joins TRBV5-1 and TRBJ2-7; tentatively, D is TRBD2 (6 bases). The length of the CDR3 is 16 residues. The V end was cut by 0 bases, the J end by 0 bases, with 13 bases between. Per the germline V gene, CDR1 is SGHRS and CDR2 is YFSETQ. The CDR3 coding sequence is TGCGCCAGCAGCTTGGCCGGGAGTACGAGCTCCTACGAGCAGTACTTC. Protein: CASSLAGSTSSYEQYF.

This clone showed up just a few times. One base separates it from a far larger clone, so it is likely a read error. The J gene is TRBJ2-5, the V gene TRBV7-7; 7 bases line up with TRBD1. The J call may be wrong; the DNA end is better matched by TRBJ2-7. This CDR3 has 13 residues. Per the germline V gene, CDR1 is SSHAT and CDR2 is FNYEAQ (reference sequence). CDR3 amino acids: CASSLRDSYEQYF. DNA for the CDR3: TGTGCCAGCAGCTTACGGGACAGCTACGAGCAGTACTTC.

This clone was detected many times. J is TRBJ2-7 and V is TRBV29-1; 11 bases are shared with TRBD2. Germline lookup yields CDR1 SQVTM and CDR2 ANQGSEA. With V trimmed by 0 bases and J by 2 bases, 12 bases remained unmatched. CDR3 length: 18 amino acids. Here the CDR3 DNA reads TGCAGCGTTGAAGATTCCGGCACTAGCGGGAGCATCCCCTACGAGCAGTACTTC. Protein: CSVEDSGTSGSIPYEQYF.

This clone was seen a handful of times. The chain links TRBV5-5 to TRBJ2-5; 9 bases map to TRBD2. The tail of the sequence fits TRBJ2-7 better, so the J call may be wrong. In germline, CDR1 is SGHKS, CDR2 YYEKEE (reference sequence). The CDR3 runs 15 residues. The CDR3 bases are TGTGCCAGCAGCACCGGGACTAGCCGAGGCTACGAGCAGTACTTC. As protein: CASSTGTSRGYEQYF.